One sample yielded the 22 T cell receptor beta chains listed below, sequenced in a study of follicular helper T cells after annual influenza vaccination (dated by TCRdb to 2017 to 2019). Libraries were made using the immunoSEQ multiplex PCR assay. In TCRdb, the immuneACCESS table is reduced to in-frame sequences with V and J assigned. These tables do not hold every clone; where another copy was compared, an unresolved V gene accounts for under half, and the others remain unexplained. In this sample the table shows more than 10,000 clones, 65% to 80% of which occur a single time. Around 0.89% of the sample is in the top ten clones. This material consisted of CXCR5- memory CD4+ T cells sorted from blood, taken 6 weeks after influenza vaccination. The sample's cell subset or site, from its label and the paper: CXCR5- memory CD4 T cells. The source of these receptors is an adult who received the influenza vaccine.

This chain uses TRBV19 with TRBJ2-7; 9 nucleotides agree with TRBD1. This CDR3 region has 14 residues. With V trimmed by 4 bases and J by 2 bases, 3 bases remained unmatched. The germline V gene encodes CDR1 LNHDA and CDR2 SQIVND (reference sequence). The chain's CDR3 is CASSTRDRAYEQYF. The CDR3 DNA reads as TGTGCCAGTAGTACGAGGGACAGGGCCTACGAGCAGTACTTC. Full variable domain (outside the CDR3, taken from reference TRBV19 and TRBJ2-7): DGGITQSPKYLFRKEGQNVTLSCEQNLNHDAMYWYRQDPGQGLRLIYYSQIVNDFQKGDIAEGYSVSREKKESFPLTVTSAQKNPTAFYLCASSTRDRAYEQYFGPGTRLTVT.

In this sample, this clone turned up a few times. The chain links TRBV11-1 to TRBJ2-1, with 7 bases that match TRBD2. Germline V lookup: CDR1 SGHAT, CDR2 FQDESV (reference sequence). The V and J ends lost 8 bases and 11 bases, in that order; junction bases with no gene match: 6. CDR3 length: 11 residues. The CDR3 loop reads CASLGTNKQFF. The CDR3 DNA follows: TGTGCCAGCCTAGGGACTAACAAGCAGTTCTTC.

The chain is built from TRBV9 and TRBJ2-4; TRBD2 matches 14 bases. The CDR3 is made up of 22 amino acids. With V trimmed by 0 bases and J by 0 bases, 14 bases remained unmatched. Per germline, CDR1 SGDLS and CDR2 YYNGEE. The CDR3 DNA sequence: TGTGCCAGCAGCGTAGTTAGAGGACTAGCGGGGGGAAGTAAGATAGCCAAAAACATTCAGTACTTC. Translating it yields CASSVVRGLAGGSKIAKNIQYF.

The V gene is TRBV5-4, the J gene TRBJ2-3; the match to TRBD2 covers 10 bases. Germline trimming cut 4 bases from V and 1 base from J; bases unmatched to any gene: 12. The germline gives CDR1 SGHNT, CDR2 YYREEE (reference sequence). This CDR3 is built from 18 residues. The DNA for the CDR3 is TGTGCCAGCAGCGTACCTTCCATAGCGGGGGGAGGCACAGATACGCAGTATTTT. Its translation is CASSVPSIAGGGTDTQYF.

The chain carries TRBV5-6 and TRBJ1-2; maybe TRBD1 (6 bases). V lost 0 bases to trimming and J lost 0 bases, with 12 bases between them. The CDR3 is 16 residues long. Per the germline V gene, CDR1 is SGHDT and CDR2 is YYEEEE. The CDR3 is CASSLGARGSNYGYTF. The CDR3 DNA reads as TGTGCCAGCAGCTTGGGGGCCAGGGGATCTAACTATGGCTACACCTTC.

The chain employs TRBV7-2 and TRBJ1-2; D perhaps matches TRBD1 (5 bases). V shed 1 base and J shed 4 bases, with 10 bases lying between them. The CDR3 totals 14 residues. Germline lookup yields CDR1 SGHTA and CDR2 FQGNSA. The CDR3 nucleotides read TGTGCCAGCAGCTTAGGGGGCAGACTCTATGGCTACACCTTC. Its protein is CASSLGGRLYGYTF.

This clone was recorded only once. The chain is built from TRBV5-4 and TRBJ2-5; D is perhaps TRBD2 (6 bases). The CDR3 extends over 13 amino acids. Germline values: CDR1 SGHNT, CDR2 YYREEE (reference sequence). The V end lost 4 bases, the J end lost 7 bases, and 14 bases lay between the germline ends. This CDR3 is CASSRSGLGTQYF. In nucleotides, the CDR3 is TGTGCCAGCAGCAGGAGCGGGTTGGGGACCCAGTACTTC.

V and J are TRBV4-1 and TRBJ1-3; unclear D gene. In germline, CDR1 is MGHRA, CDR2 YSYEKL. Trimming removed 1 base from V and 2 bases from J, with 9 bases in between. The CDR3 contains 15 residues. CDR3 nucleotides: TGCGCCAGCAGCCAAGCCCCCCGAGCTGGAAACACCATATATTTT. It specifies CASSQAPRAGNTIYF.

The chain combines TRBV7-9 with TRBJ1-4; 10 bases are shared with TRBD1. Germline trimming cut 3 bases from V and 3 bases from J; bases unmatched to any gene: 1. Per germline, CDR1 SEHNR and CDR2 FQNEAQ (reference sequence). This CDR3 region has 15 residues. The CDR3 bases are TGTGCCAGCAGCTTCGGACAGGGGGCTAATGAAAAACTGTTTTTT. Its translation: CASSFGQGANEKLFF.

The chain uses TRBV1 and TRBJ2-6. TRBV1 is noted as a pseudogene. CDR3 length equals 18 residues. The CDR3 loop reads CTSSIRRLCQSRANVLTF. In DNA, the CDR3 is TGCACCAGCAGTATCCGGCGTTTGTGCCAAAGTCGGGCCAACGTCCTGACTTTC.

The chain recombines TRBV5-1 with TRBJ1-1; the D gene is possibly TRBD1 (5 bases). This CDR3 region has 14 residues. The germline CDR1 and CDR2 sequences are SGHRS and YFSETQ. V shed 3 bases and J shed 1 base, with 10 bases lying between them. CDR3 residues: CASSWGSGNTEAFF. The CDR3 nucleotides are TGCGCCAGCAGCTGGGGCTCAGGGAACACTGAAGCTTTCTTT.

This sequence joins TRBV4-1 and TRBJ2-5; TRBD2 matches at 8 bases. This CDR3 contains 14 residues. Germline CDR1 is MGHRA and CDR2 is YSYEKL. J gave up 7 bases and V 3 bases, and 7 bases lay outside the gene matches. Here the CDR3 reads CASSQGRGGGTQYF. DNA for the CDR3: TGCGCCAGCAGCCAGGGCCGGGGGGGTGGGACCCAGTACTTC.

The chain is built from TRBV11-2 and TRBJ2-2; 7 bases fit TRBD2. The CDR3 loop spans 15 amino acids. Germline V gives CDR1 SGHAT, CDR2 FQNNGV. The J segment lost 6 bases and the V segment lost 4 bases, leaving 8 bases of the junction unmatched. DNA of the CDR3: TGTGCCAGCAGCTCTCTAGCGGCCCGACCCGGGGAGCTGTTTTTT. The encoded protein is CASSSLAARPGELFF.

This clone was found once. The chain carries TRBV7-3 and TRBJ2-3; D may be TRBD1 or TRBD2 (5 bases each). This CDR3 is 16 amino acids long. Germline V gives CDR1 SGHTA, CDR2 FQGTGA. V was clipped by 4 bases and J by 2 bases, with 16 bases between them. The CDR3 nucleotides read TGTGCCAGCAGCTATCGGGGCGGTGGGGCCACAGATACGCAGTATTTT. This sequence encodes CASSYRGGGATDTQYF.

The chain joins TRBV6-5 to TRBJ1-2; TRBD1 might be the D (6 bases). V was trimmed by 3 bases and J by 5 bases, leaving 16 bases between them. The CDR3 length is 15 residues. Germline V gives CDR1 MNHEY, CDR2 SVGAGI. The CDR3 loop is CASSYSIWQGYGYTF. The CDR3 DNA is TGTGCCAGCAGTTATTCGATTTGGCAGGGGTATGGCTACACCTTC.

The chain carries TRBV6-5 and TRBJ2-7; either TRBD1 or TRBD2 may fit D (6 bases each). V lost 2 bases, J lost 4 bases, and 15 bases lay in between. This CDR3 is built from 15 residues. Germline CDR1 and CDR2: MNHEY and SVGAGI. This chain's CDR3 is CASSYIPGGGYEQYF. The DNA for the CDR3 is TGTGCCAGCAGTTACATCCCTGGAGGGGGGTACGAGCAGTACTTC.

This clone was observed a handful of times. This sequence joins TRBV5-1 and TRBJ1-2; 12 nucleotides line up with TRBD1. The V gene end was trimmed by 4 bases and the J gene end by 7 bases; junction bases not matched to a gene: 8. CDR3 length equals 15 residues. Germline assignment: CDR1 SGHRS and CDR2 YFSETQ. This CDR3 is CASSLLGQGAAGYTF. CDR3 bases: TGCGCCAGCAGCCTATTGGGACAGGGGGCCGCTGGCTACACCTTC.

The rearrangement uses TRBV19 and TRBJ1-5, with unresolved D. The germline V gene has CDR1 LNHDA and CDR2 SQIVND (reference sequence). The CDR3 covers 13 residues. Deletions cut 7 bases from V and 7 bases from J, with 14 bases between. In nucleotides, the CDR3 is TGTGCCAGTACCATGGGAGGGTACCAGCCCCAGCATTTT. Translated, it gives CASTMGGYQPQHF.

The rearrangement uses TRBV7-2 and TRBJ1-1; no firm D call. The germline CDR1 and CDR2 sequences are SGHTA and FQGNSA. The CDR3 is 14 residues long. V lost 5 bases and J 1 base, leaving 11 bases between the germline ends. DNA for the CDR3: TGTGCCAGCAGCCCCAGGAGAGGGAACACTGAAGCTTTCTTT. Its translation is CASSPRRGNTEAFF. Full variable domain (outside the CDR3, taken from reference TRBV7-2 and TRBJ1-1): GAGVSQSPSNKVTEKGKDVELRCDPISGHTALYWYRQSLGQGLEFLIYFQGNSAPDKSGLPSDRFSAERTGGSVSTLTIQRTQQEDSAVYLCASSPRRGNTEAFFGQGTRLTVV.

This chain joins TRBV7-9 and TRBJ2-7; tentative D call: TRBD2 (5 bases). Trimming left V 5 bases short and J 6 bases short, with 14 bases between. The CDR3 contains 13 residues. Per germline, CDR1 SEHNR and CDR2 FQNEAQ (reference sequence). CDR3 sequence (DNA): TGTGCCAGCAGCCCACAACTAGAGGGCGAGCAGTACTTC. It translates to CASSPQLEGEQYF. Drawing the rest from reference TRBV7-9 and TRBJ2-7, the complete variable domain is DTGVSQNPRHKITKRGQNVTFRCDPISEHNRLYWYRQTLGQGPEFLTYFQNEAQLEKSRLLSDRFSAERPKGSFSTLEIQRTEQGDSAMYLCASSPQLEGEQYFGPGTRLTVT.

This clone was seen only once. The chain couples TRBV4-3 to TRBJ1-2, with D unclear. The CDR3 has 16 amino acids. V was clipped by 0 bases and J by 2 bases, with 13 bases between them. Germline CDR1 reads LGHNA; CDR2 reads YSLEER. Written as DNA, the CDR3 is TGCGCCAGCAGCCAAGATTTTGGGGTTATCAACTATGGCTACACCTTC. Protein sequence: CASSQDFGVINYGYTF.

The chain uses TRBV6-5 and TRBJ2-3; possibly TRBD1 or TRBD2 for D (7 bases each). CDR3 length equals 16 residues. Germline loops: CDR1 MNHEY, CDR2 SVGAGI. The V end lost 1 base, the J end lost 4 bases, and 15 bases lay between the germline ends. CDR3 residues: CASSYWGGTGADTQYF. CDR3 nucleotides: TGTGCCAGCAGTTACTGGGGGGGCACAGGGGCAGATACGCAGTATTTT.